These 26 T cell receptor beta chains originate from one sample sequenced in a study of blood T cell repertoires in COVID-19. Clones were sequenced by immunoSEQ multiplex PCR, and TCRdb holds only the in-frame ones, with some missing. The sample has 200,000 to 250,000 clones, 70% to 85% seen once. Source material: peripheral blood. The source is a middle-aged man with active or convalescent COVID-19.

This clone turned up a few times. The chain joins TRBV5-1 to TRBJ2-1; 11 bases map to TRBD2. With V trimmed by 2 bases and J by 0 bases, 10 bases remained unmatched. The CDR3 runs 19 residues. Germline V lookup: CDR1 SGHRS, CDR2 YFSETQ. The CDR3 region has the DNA TGCGCCAGCAGCTTTGGGGCTAGCGGGAGGCCCCACTCCTACAATGAGCAGTTCTTC. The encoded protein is CASSFGASGRPHSYNEQFF.

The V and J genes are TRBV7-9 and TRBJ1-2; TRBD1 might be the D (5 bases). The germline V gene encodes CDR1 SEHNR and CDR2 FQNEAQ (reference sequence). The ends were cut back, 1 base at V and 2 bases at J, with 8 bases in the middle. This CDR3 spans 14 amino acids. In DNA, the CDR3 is TGTGCCAGCAGCTTAGATGACAGAAACTATGGCTACACCTTC. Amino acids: CASSLDDRNYGYTF.

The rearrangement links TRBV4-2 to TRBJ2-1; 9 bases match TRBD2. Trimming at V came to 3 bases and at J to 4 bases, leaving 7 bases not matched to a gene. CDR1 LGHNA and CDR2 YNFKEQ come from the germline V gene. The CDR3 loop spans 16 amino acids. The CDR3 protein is CASSQISGGGYNEQFF. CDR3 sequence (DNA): TGTGCCAGCAGCCAGATTAGCGGGGGTGGGTACAATGAGCAGTTCTTC.

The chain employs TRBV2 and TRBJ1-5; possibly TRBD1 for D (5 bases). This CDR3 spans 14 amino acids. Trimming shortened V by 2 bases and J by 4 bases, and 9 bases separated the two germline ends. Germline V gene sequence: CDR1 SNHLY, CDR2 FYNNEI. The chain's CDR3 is CASSEQGWNQPQHF. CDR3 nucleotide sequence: TGTGCCAGCAGTGAACAGGGTTGGAATCAGCCCCAGCATTTT.

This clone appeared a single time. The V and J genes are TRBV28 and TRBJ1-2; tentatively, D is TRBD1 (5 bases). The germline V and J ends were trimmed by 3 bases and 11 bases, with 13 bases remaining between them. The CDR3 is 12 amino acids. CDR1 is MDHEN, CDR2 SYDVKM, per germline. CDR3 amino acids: CASSFRGSRYTF. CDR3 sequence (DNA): TGTGCCAGCAGTTTTAGGGGAAGTAGATACACCTTC.

The CDR3, as DNA: TGTGCCAGCTCACTAGGGACAGGTCGGGAGCAGTACTTC. Its translation: CASSLGTGREQYF. The chain carries TRBV18 and TRBJ2-7, with 8 bases identical to TRBD1. Germline V gene lookup returns CDR1 KGHSH and CDR2 LQKENI. This CDR3 has 13 residues. The J segment lost 7 bases and the V segment lost 4 bases, leaving 6 bases of the junction unmatched.

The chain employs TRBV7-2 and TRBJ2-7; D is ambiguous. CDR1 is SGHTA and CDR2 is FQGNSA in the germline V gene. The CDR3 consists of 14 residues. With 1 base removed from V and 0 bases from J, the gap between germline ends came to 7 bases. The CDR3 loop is CASSLGPGSYEQYF. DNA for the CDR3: TGTGCCAGCAGCTTAGGGCCGGGCTCCTACGAGCAGTACTTC.

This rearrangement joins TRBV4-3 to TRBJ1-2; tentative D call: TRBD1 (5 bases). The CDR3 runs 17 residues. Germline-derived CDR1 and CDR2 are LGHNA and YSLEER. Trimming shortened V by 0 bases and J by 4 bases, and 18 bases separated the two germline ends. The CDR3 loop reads CASSQDYFSRVSYGYTF. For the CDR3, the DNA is TGCGCCAGCAGCCAAGATTATTTCTCCAGGGTCTCCTATGGCTACACCTTC.

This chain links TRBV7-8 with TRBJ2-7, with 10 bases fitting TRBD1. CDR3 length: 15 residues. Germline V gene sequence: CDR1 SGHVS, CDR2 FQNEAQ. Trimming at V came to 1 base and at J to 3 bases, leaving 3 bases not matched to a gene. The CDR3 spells CASSLETGGYYEQYV. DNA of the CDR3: TGTGCCAGCAGCTTAGAGACAGGGGGCTACTACGAGCAGTACGTC.

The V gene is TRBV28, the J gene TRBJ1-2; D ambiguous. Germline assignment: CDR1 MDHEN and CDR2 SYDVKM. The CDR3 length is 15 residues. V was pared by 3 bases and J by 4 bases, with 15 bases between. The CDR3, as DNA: TGTGCCAGCAGTTTTTGGGGAGCTGCCCTCTATGGCTACACCTTC. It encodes CASSFWGAALYGYTF.

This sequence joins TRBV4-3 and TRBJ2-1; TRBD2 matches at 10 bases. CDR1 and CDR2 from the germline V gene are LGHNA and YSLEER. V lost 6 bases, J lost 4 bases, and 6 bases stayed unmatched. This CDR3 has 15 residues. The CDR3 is CASRPTSGDYNEQFF. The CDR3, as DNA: TGCGCCAGCAGACCCACTAGCGGGGATTACAATGAGCAGTTCTTC.

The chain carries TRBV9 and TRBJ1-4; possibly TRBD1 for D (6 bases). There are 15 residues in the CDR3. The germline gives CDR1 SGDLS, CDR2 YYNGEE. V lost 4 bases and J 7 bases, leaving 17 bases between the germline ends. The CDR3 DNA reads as TGTGCCAGCAGCCCGAACAGGGTTGGTGGTGAAAAACTGTTTTTT. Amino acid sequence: CASSPNRVGGEKLFF.

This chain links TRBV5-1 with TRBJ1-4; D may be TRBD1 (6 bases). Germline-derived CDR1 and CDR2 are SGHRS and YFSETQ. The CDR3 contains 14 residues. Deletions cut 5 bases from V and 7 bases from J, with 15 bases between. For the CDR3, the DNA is TGCGCCAGCAGTCGGGGGGCGGTGGGTGAAAAACTGTTTTTT. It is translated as CASSRGAVGEKLFF.

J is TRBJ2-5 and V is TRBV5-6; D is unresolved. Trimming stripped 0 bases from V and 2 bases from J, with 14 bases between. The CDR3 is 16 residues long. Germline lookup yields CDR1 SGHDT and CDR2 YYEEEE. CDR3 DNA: TGTGCCAGCAGCTTGGGTCCTCGTCGACTTCAAGAGACCCAGTACTTC. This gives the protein CASSLGPRRLQETQYF.

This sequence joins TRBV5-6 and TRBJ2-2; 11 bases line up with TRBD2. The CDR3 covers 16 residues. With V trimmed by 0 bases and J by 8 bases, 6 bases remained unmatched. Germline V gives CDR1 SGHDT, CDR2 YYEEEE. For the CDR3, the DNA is TGTGCCAGCAGCTTGGTAGCGGGAGGGCCCGTGGGGGAGCTGTTTTTT. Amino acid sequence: CASSLVAGGPVGELFF. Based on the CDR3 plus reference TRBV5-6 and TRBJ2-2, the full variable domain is DAGVTQSPTHLIKTRGQQVTLRCSPKSGHDTVSWYQQALGQGPQFIFQYYEEEERQRGNFPDRFSGHQFPNYSSELNVNALLLGDSALYLCASSLVAGGPVGELFFGEGSRLTVL.

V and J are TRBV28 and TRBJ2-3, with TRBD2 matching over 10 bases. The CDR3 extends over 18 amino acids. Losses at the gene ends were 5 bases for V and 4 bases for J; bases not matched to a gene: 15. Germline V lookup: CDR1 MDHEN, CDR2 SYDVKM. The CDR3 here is CASSPLAGIPYGPDTQYF. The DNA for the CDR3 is TGTGCCAGCAGTCCACTAGCGGGAATTCCGTATGGTCCAGATACGCAGTATTTT.

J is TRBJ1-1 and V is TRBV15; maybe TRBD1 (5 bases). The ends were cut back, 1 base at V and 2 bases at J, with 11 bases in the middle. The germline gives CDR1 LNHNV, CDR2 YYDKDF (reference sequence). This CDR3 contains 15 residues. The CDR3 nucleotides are TGTGCCACCAGCAGAGGAACAGGACGCAACACTGAAGCTTTCTTT. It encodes CATSRGTGRNTEAFF.

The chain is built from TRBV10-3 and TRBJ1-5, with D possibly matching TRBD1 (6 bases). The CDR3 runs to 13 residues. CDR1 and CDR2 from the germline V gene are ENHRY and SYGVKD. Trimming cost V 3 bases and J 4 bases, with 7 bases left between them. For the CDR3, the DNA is TGTGCCATCAGTGAACAGGGTAATCAGCCCCAGCATTTT. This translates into CAISEQGNQPQHF.

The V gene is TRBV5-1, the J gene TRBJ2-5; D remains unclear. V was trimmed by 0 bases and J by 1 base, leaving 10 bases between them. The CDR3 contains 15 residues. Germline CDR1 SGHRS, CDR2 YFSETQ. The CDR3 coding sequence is TGCGCCAGCAGCTTGGTTCCGCAGGCCCAAGAGACCCAGTACTTC. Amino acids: CASSLVPQAQETQYF.

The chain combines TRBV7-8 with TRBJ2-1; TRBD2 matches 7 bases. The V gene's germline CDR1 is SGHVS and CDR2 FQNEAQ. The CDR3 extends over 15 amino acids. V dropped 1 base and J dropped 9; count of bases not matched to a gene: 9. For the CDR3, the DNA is TGTGCCAGCAGCTTAGTGTGGCAGGGCGGGAGTGAGCAGTTCTTC. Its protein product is CASSLVWQGGSEQFF.

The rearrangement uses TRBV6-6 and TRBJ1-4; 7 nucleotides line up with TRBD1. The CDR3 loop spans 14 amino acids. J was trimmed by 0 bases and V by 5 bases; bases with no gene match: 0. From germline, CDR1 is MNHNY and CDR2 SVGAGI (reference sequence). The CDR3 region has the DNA TGTGCCAGCAGTGACAGGGCAACTAATGAAAAACTGTTTTTT. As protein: CASSDRATNEKLFF.

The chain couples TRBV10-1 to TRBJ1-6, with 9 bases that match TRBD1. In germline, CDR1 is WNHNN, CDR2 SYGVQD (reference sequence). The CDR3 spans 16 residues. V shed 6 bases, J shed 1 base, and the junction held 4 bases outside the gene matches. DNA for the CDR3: TGCGCCAGCAGGACAGGGGGATCGTCCTATAATTCACCCCTCCACTTT. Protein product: CASRTGGSSYNSPLHF.

The CDR3: CASSVESGGPPLNEQFF. The CDR3 nucleotides read TGTGCCAGCAGCGTAGAGAGTGGCGGGCCCCCCCTCAATGAGCAGTTCTTC. The genes are TRBV9 and TRBJ2-1; perhaps TRBD2 as D (5 bases). The germline V gene encodes CDR1 SGDLS and CDR2 YYNGEE. CDR3 size: 17 residues. V was trimmed by 0 bases and J by 6 bases, leaving 19 bases between them.

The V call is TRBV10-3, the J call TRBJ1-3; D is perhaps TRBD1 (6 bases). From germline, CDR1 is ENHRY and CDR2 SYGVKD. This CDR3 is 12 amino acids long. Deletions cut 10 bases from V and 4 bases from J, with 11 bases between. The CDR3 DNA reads TGTGCCACCGGGACACAGGGAAACACCATATATTTT. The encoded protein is CATGTQGNTIYF.

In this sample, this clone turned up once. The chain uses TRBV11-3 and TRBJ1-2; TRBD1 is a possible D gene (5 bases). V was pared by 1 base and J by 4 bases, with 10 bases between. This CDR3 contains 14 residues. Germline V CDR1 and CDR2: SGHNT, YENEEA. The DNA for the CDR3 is TGTGCCAGCAGCTTAGCAGGGTCGGGCTATGGCTACACCTTC. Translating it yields CASSLAGSGYGYTF.

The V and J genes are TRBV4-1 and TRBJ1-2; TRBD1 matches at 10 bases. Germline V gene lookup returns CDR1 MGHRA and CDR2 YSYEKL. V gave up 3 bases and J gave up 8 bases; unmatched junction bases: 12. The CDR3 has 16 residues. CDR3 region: CASSQRTGTGDGGYTF. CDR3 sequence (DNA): TGCGCCAGCAGCCAGAGGACCGGGACAGGGGACGGGGGCTACACCTTC.